The 5 T cell receptor beta chains below come from one sample, sequenced in a study of cytomegalovirus exposure and HLA in healthy donors. Assay used: immunoSEQ multiplex PCR; TCRdb lists only in-frame clones, some missing. The table records about 220,000 clones, about 89% of them present only once. Sequenced material: PBMCs. The receptors stem from a young woman in good health and CMV-seronegative.

The DNA for the CDR3 is TGTGCCAGCTTGGATCTGCGCCAAAGACAATCTTTGGATTGGGCTTTCTTT. Translated: CASLDLRQRQSLDWAFF. The V and J genes are TRBV28 and TRBJ1-1; D unclear. V gave up 8 bases and J gave up 11 bases, with 33 bases separating them. Germline V lookup: CDR1 MDHEN, CDR2 SYDVKM. The CDR3 sequence is 17 residues long.

The chain recombines TRBV9 with TRBJ2-7; maybe TRBD1 (6 bases). Germline loops: CDR1 SGDLS, CDR2 YYNGEE. This CDR3 comprises 14 residues. The V end lost 2 bases, the J end lost 2 bases, and 11 bases lay between the germline ends. For the CDR3, the DNA is TGTGCCAGCAGCGTTGGACAGAGGACCTACGAGCAGTACTTC. This gives the protein CASSVGQRTYEQYF.

The genes are TRBV19 and TRBJ1-2, with D unresolved. The V and J ends lost 8 bases and 4 bases respectively, with 20 bases between them. CDR3 length: 15 residues. Per the germline V gene, CDR1 is LNHDA and CDR2 is SQIVND (reference sequence). Here the CDR3 reads CASCRTLSLRYGYTF. DNA for the CDR3: TGTGCCAGTTGTAGAACGCTTAGCCTCCGCTATGGCTACACCTTC.

The rearrangement uses TRBV5-1 and TRBJ2-7; 12 positions agree with TRBD1. The CDR3 spans 14 residues. J lost 6 bases, V lost 4 bases, and 5 bases had no gene match. Per the germline V gene, CDR1 is SGHRS and CDR2 is YFSETQ. The CDR3 DNA sequence: TGCGCCAGCAGCCCGGGACAGGGGGCGGCCGAGCAGTACTTC. This codes for CASSPGQGAAEQYF. Together with reference TRBV5-1 and TRBJ2-7, the CDR3 gives the full variable domain: KAGVTQTPRYLIKTRGQQVTLSCSPISGHRSVSWYQQTPGQGLQFLFEYFSETQRNKGNFPGRFSGRQFSNSRSEMNVSTLELGDSALYLCASSPGQGAAEQYFGPGTRLTVT.

The J gene is TRBJ1-5, the V gene TRBV25-1, with a weak D call TRBD1 (5 bases). V was pared by 2 bases and J by 6 bases, with 11 bases between. This CDR3 is 14 amino acids long. Germline V CDR1 and CDR2: MGHDK, SYGVNS. The CDR3 protein is CASSERSGLQPQHF. As DNA, the CDR3 is TGTGCCAGCAGTGAACGTTCAGGGCTTCAGCCCCAGCATTTT.